The text below deals with one TCR beta chain. Its target is not known. The CDR3 is 13 amino acids. Germline V CDR1 and CDR2: SEHNR, FQNEAQ (reference sequence). The V end lost 8 bases, the J end lost 4 bases, and 14 bases lay between the germline ends. Sequencing used immunoSEQ multiplex PCR; TCRdb keeps in-frame clones, though not all of them. The sample yields about 100,000 clones, approximately 96% seen once. The sample comes from a study of T cell responses to AZD1222 COVID-19 vaccine. Whole-study findings and limits: Repertoires were obtained solely post-peak T cell response. Reportedly, nearly half the spike-specific TCRs target unmutated variant regions. The number of AZD1222 recipients seropositive at baseline was only five to seven.

The chain recombines TRBV7-9 with TRBJ1-1; TRBD1 might be the D (5 bases). The source material was peripheral blood, sampled on day 0 of AZD1222 vaccination. This TCR came from an adult in good health. CDR3 protein: CASRLPGGTEAFF. The CDR3, as DNA: TGTGCCAGCCGACTCCCGGGGGGCACTGAAGCTTTCTTT.